These 23 T cell receptor beta chains came from one sample sequenced in a study of Ad26.COV2.S vaccination and SARS-CoV-2 variants. The treatment is: roughly 19 received Ad26.COV2.S at low or high dose, single or two shots; 5 received placebo; per-sample allocation not given. At day 63 after the first vaccine or placebo injection, samples were drawn. Clones were sequenced by immunoSEQ multiplex PCR, and TCRdb holds only the in-frame ones, with some missing. The sample carries about 480,000 clones, 87% recorded once. The input for sequencing was peripheral blood, taken in a trial of Ad26.COV2.S vaccine versus placebo. The receptor set was obtained from a person between 18 and 59 years old who received the Ad26.COV2.S COVID-19 vaccine or a placebo.

The DNA for the CDR3 is TGTGCCAGCAGTTTCGACCCTATCTTCTCTGGTAATCAGCCCCAGCATTTT. Residues: CASSFDPIFSGNQPQHF. The chain combines TRBV6-2 or TRBV6-3 with TRBJ1-5; no reliable D call. This CDR3 spans 17 amino acids. Deletions cut 4 bases from V and 4 bases from J, with 20 bases between. The germline V gene has CDR1 MNHEY and CDR2 SVGEGT.

This clone was seen once. V gene TRBV19 combines with J gene TRBJ2-3, with a possible D match to TRBD2 (6 bases). Germline lookup yields CDR1 LNHDA and CDR2 SQIVND (reference sequence). The germline V and J ends were trimmed by 7 bases and 1 base, with 12 bases remaining between them. This CDR3 is built from 14 residues. This CDR3 reads CASNGGSRTDTQYF. Written as DNA, the CDR3 is TGTGCCAGTAATGGAGGGAGTCGCACAGATACGCAGTATTTT.

V is TRBV19 and J is TRBJ1-2; TRBD1 matches 8 bases. The V gene's germline CDR1 is LNHDA and CDR2 SQIVND (reference sequence). This CDR3 region has 13 residues. Germline trimming cut 7 bases from V and 6 bases from J; bases unmatched to any gene: 7. The DNA of the CDR3 is TGTGCCAGTAAACAGGGGGGTCGAGATGGCTACACCTTC. Translated, it gives CASKQGGRDGYTF.

The chain combines TRBV9 with TRBJ2-3; no firm D call. V was cut by 3 bases and J by 6 bases, with 8 bases left in between. This CDR3 spans 12 amino acids. The germline V gene has CDR1 SGDLS and CDR2 YYNGEE. The CDR3 DNA is TGTGCCAGCAGCGCCGCTAGGGATACGCAGTATTTT. This sequence encodes CASSAARDTQYF.

Points on this clone: In the same sample, other DNA sequences code for this CDR3. The chain is built from TRBV5-1 and TRBJ2-1, with 7 nucleotides matching TRBD2. In germline, CDR1 is SGHRS, CDR2 YFSETQ. The CDR3 consists of 15 residues. With 0 bases clipped from V and 4 bases from J, the junction kept 4 bases outside the gene matches. CDR3: CASSLVAGLYNEQFF. In nucleotides, the CDR3 is TGCGCCAGCAGCTTGGTAGCGGGCCTTTACAATGAGCAGTTCTTC.

This sequence joins TRBV7-2 and TRBJ2-3; D unresolved. Germline V lookup: CDR1 SGHTA, CDR2 FQGNSA. The germline V and J ends were trimmed by 5 bases and 6 bases, with 9 bases remaining between them. The CDR3 covers 12 residues. The CDR3 nucleotides read TGTGCCAGCAGCACCTTTTTGGATACGCAGTATTTT. The encoded protein is CASSTFLDTQYF. The full variable domain, with the rest looked up from reference TRBV7-2 and TRBJ2-3, is GAGVSQSPSNKVTEKGKDVELRCDPISGHTALYWYRQSLGQGLEFLIYFQGNSAPDKSGLPSDRFSAERTGGSVSTLTIQRTQQEDSAVYLCASSTFLDTQYFGPGTRLTVL.

The V gene is TRBV5-1, the J gene TRBJ2-2; the match to TRBD2 covers 8 bases. V gave up 3 bases and J gave up 10 bases; unmatched junction bases: 5. Germline V gene lookup returns CDR1 SGHRS and CDR2 YFSETQ. This CDR3 is built from 13 residues. The CDR3 spells CASSSTGREELFF. CDR3 in DNA: TGCGCCAGCAGCTCTACCGGGAGGGAGGAGCTGTTTTTT.

The chain employs TRBV15 and TRBJ2-3; maybe TRBD1 (5 bases). In germline, CDR1 is LNHNV, CDR2 YYDKDF (reference sequence). Trimming cost V 0 bases and J 4 bases, with 8 bases left between them. This CDR3 contains 14 residues. CDR3 residues: CATSRDRASDTQYF. The CDR3 nucleotides are TGTGCCACCAGCAGAGACAGGGCCTCAGATACGCAGTATTTT.

Turning to this clone: The same CDR3 can be traced to other DNA sequences in this sample. The chain is built from TRBV30 and TRBJ2-3; 11 bases line up with TRBD2. CDR3 size: 14 residues. The V gene's germline CDR1 is GTSNPN and CDR2 SVGIG (reference sequence). The V and J ends lost 5 bases and 4 bases, in that order; junction bases with no gene match: 5. The CDR3 loop reads CAWSIAGGPDTQYF. DNA for the CDR3: TGTGCCTGGTCAATAGCGGGAGGGCCAGATACGCAGTATTTT. Full variable domain (rest looked up from reference TRBV30 and TRBJ2-3): SQTIHQWPATLVQPVGSPLSLECTVEGTSNPNLYWYRQAAGRGLQLLFYSVGIGQISSEVPQNLSASRPQDRQFILSSKKLLLSDSGFYLCAWSIAGGPDTQYFGPGTRLTVL.

This clone was observed a single time. This sequence joins TRBV28 and TRBJ2-3; TRBD2 is a possible D gene (5 bases). Germline CDR1 is MDHEN and CDR2 is SYDVKM. The CDR3 contains 14 residues. Trimming took 6 bases from V and 2 from J, leaving 12 bases between them. The CDR3: CASSQRGATDTQYF. The CDR3 nucleotides read TGTGCCAGCAGCCAACGGGGTGCCACAGATACGCAGTATTTT. Combining the CDR3 with reference TRBV28 and TRBJ2-3 gives the whole variable domain DVKVTQSSRYLVKRTGEKVFLECVQDMDHENMFWYRQDPGLGLRLIYFSYDVKMKEKGDIPEGYSVSREKKERFSLILESASTNQTSMYLCASSQRGATDTQYFGPGTRLTVL.

This chain links TRBV30 with TRBJ1-1, with a weak D call TRBD1 (6 bases). The V and J ends lost 3 bases and 8 bases respectively, with 10 bases between them. The CDR3 is 11 residues long. CDR1 and CDR2 (germline): GTSNPN, SVGIG (reference sequence). The CDR3 nucleotides read TGTGCCTGGAGAAGGACAGAGGAAGCTTTCTTT. Translation: CAWRRTEEAFF.

This chain joins TRBV9 and TRBJ1-1; 7 bases match TRBD1. The V gene's germline CDR1 is SGDLS and CDR2 YYNGEE. V lost 3 bases and J lost 5; bases outside the gene matches: 13. The CDR3 spans 16 residues. The CDR3 loop reads CASSAPPTGLTTEAFF. CDR3 DNA sequence: TGTGCCAGCAGCGCCCCACCGACAGGGCTGACAACTGAAGCTTTCTTT.

The genes are TRBV5-8 and TRBJ2-1; 9 bases map to TRBD1. From germline, CDR1 is SGHTS and CDR2 YDEGEE. The CDR3 is made up of 14 amino acids. Losses at the gene ends were 4 bases for V and 7 bases for J; bases not matched to a gene: 6. CDR3 loop: CASSRDREVNEQFF. Here the CDR3 DNA reads TGTGCCAGCAGCAGGGACAGGGAAGTGAATGAGCAGTTCTTC.

The chain has TRBV14 and TRBJ2-7; weak D call: TRBD2 (6 bases). The V and J ends lost 4 bases and 1 base respectively, with 11 bases between them. CDR1 and CDR2 from the germline V gene are SGHDN and FVKESK. The CDR3 spans 14 residues. In DNA form, the CDR3 reads TGTGCCAGCAGCCGGATCGGGGGATCCTACGAGCAGTACTTC. Protein: CASSRIGGSYEQYF.

CDR3 loop: CASSFTGSGNTIYF. Here the CDR3 DNA reads TGTGCCAGCAGTTTCACGGGGTCTGGAAACACCATATATTTT. This chain joins TRBV6-5 and TRBJ1-3; D is undetermined. This CDR3 region has 14 residues. Germline values: CDR1 MNHEY, CDR2 SVGAGI. Trimming removed 4 bases from V and 1 base from J, with 8 bases in between.

The genes are TRBV6-5 and TRBJ2-2; 7 nucleotides align to TRBD2. The CDR3 runs 15 residues. The V gene's germline CDR1 is MNHEY and CDR2 SVGAGI. V gave up 6 bases and J gave up 4 bases; unmatched junction bases: 8. The DNA of the CDR3 is TGTGCCAGCAGGGCCTCGCGGGGGTCCACCGGGGAGCTGTTTTTT. Its protein is CASRASRGSTGELFF.

The chain uses TRBV30 and TRBJ1-6; no clear D. Trimming took off 5 bases at V and 8 bases at J, with 13 bases between the two ends. The CDR3 runs 13 residues. The germline gives CDR1 GTSNPN, CDR2 SVGIG (reference sequence). This CDR3 is CAWQPDGYSPLHF. The CDR3 DNA is TGTGCCTGGCAACCCGACGGGTATTCACCCCTCCACTTT.

This clone was counted once. This sequence joins TRBV6-6 and TRBJ2-6, with a tentative D call TRBD2 (6 bases). Trimming took off 2 bases at V and 2 bases at J, with 7 bases between the two ends. The CDR3 totals 15 residues. Germline assignment: CDR1 MNHNY and CDR2 SVGAGI (reference sequence). The CDR3 DNA is TGTGCCAGCAGTTACGGGGGGACTGGGGCCAACGTCCTGACTTTC. Its protein is CASSYGGTGANVLTF.

The rearrangement uses TRBV12-3 or TRBV12-4 and TRBJ2-1, with D hard to call. With 5 bases removed from V and 12 bases from J, the gap between germline ends came to 14 bases. The CDR3 totals 12 residues. As DNA, the CDR3 is TGTGCCAGCAGTCCCATCCTGGATCCGCAGTTCTTC. Its translation: CASSPILDPQFF.

The J gene is TRBJ2-2, the V gene TRBV9; TRBD2 is a possible D gene (7 bases). Germline-derived CDR1 and CDR2 are SGDLS and YYNGEE. The V end lost 3 bases, the J end lost 6 bases, and 15 bases lay between the germline ends. The length of the CDR3 is 15 residues. This CDR3 reads CASSETLRGPGELFF. The CDR3 DNA follows: TGTGCCAGCAGCGAGACCCTGCGGGGGCCCGGGGAGCTGTTTTTT.

The gene calls are TRBV2 and TRBJ1-5; D gene unclear. This CDR3 has 14 residues. CDR1 and CDR2 (germline): SNHLY, FYNNEI. Trimming took 6 bases from V and 0 from J, leaving 9 bases between them. The CDR3 is CASRPGSSNQPQHF. The CDR3 DNA is TGTGCCAGCAGGCCGGGCAGTAGCAATCAGCCCCAGCATTTT.

The chain is built from TRBV7-2 and TRBJ2-1, with 7 bases lining up with TRBD1. Unmatched junction bases numbered 10, after V lost 5 bases and J lost 9 bases. The CDR3 has 14 residues. Germline CDR1 reads SGHTA; CDR2 reads FQGNSA. The CDR3 protein is CASSIQTGYAEQFF. The CDR3 nucleotides read TGTGCCAGCAGCATCCAGACAGGGTATGCTGAGCAGTTCTTC.

The rearrangement joins TRBV4-1 to TRBJ2-7, with 9 bases aligning to TRBD2. The CDR3 extends over 15 amino acids. From germline, CDR1 is MGHRA and CDR2 YSYEKL. The V and J ends lost 1 base and 0 bases, in that order; junction bases with no gene match: 1. CDR3 sequence: CASSQASGISYEQYF. The DNA of the CDR3 is TGCGCCAGCAGCCAAGCTAGCGGGATCTCCTACGAGCAGTACTTC.